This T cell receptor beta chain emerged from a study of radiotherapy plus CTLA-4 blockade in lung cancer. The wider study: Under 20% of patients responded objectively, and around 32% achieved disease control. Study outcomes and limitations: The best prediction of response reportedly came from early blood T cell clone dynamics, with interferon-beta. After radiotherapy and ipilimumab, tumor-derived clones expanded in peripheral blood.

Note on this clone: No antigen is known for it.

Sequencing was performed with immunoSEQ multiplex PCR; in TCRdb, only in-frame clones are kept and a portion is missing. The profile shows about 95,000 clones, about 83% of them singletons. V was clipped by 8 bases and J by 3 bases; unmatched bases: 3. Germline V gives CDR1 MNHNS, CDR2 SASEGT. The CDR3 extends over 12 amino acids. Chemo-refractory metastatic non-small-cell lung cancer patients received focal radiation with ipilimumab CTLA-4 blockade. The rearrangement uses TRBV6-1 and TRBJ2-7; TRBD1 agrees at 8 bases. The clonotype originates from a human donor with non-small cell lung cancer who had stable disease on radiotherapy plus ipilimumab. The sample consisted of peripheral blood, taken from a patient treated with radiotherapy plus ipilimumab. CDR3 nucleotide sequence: TGTGCCAGCGCCAGGGGGCTCTACGAGCAGTACTTC. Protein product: CASARGLYEQYF.